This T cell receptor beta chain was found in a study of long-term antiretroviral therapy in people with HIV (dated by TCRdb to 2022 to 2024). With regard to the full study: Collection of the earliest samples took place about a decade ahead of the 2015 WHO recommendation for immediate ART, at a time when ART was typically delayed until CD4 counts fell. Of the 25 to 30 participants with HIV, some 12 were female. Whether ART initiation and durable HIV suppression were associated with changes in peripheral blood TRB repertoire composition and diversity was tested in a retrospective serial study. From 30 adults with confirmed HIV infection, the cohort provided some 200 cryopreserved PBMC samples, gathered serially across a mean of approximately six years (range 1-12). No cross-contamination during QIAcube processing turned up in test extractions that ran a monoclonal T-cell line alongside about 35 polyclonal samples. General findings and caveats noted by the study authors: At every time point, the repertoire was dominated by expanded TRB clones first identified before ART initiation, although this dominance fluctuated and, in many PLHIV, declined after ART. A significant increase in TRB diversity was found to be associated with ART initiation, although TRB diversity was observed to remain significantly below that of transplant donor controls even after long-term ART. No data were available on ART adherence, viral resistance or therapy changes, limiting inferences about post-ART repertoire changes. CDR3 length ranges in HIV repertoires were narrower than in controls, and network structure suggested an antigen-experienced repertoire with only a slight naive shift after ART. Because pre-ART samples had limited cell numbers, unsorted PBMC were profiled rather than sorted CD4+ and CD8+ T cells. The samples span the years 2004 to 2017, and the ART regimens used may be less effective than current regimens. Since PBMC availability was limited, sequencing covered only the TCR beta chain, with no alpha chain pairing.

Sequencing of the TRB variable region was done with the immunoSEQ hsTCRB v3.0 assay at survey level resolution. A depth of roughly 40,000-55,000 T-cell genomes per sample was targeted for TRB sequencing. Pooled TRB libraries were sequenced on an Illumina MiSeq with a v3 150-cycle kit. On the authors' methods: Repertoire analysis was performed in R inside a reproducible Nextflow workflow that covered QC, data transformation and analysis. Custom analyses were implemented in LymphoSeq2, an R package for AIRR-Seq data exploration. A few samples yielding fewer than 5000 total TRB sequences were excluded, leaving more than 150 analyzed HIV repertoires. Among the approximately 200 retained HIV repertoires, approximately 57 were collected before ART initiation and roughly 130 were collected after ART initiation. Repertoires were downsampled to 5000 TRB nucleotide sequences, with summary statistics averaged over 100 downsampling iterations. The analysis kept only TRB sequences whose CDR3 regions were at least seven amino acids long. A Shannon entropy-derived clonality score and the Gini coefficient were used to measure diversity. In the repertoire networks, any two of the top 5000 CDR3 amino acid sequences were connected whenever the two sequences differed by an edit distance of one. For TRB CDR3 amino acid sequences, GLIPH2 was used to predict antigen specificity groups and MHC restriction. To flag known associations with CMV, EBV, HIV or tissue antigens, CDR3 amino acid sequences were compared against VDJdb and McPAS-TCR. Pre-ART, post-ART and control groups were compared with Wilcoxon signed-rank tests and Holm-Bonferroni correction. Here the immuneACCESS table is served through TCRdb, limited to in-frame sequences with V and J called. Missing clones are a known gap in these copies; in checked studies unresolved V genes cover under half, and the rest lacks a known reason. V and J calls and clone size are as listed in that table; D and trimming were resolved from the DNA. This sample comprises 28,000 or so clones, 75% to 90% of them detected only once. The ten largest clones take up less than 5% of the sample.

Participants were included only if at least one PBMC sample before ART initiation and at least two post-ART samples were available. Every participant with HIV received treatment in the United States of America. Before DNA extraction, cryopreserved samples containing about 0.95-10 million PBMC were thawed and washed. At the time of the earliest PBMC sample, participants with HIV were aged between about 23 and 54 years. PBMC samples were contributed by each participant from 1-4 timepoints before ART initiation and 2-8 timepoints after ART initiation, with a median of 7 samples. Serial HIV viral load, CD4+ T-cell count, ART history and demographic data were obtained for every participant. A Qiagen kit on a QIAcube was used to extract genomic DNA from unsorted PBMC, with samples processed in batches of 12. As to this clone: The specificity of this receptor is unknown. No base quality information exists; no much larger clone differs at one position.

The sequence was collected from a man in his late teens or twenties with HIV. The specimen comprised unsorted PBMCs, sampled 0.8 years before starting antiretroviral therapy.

Read as DNA, the sequence is TGTGCCAGCAGCCACAGGGCCGGGGAAAAACTGTTTTTT. Its translation is CASSHRAGEKLFF. The sequence links TRBV7-9 to TRBJ1-4; the best D guess is TRBD1, with 6 bases matching. The V end loses 5 bases and the J end loses 8 bases, and a stretch of 12 bases separates them. Including cysteine and phenylalanine, the CDR3 has 13 amino acids. Only CDR3 DNA remains: 39 bases, in frame from the first base. Reading the germline V gene (reference sequence) gives CDR1 SEHNR and CDR2 FQNEAQ.